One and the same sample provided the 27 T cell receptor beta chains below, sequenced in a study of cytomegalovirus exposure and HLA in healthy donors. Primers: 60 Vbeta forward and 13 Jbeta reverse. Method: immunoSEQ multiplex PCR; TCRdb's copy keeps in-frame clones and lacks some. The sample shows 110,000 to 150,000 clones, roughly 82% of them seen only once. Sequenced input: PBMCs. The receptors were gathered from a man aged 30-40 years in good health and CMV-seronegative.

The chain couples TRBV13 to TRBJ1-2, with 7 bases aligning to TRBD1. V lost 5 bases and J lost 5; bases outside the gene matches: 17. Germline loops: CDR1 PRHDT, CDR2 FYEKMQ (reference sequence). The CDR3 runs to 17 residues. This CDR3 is CASSHFTHRGVGYGYTF. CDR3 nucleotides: TGTGCCAGCAGCCACTTTACTCACAGGGGCGTGGGGTATGGCTACACCTTC.

The CDR3 protein is CASTRDSSGANVLTF. In nucleotides, the CDR3 is TGTGCCAGTACTCGGGACAGTTCTGGGGCCAACGTCCTGACTTTC. The rearrangement uses TRBV19 and TRBJ2-6, with 7 positions matching TRBD1. The CDR3 extends over 15 amino acids. Trimming cost V 7 bases and J 1 base; bases outside gene matches: 4. CDR1 is LNHDA and CDR2 is SQIVND in the germline V gene (reference sequence). Supplemented by reference TRBV19 and TRBJ2-6, the full variable domain reads DGGITQSPKYLFRKEGQNVTLSCEQNLNHDAMYWYRQDPGQGLRLIYYSQIVNDFQKGDIAEGYSVSREKKESFPLTVTSAQKNPTAFYLCASTRDSSGANVLTFGAGSRLTVL.

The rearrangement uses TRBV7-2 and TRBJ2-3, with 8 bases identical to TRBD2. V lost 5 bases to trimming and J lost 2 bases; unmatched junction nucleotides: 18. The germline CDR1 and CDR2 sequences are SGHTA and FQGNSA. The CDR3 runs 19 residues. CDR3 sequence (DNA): TGTGCCAGCAGCATCAAGTCTAGCGGGCTAACCAAGTCCACAGATACGCAGTATTTT. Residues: CASSIKSSGLTKSTDTQYF.

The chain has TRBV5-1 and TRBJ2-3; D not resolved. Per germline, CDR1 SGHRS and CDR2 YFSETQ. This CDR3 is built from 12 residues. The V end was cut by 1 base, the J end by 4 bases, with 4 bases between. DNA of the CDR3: TGCGCCAGCAGCTTGACTCCAGATACGCAGTATTTT. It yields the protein CASSLTPDTQYF. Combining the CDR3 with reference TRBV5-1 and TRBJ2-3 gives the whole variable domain KAGVTQTPRYLIKTRGQQVTLSCSPISGHRSVSWYQQTPGQGLQFLFEYFSETQRNKGNFPGRFSGRQFSNSRSEMNVSTLELGDSALYLCASSLTPDTQYFGPGTRLTVL.

The chain's CDR3 is CASSASRASGTDTQYF. The CDR3 nucleotides are TGTGCCAGCTCTGCCTCGAGGGCGTCGGGCACAGATACGCAGTATTTT. This sequence joins TRBV4-2 and TRBJ2-3; D possibly corresponds to TRBD2 (5 bases). Trimming pared 8 bases from V and 1 base from J, leaving 19 bases between. This CDR3 contains 16 residues. The germline V gene has CDR1 LGHNA and CDR2 YNFKEQ.

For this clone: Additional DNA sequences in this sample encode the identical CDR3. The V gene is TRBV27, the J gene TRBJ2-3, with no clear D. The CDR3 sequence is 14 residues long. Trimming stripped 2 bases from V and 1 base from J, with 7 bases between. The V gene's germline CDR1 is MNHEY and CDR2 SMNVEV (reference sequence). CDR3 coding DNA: TGTGCCAGCAGTTTAAGTCGGGGCACAGATACGCAGTATTTT. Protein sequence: CASSLSRGTDTQYF.

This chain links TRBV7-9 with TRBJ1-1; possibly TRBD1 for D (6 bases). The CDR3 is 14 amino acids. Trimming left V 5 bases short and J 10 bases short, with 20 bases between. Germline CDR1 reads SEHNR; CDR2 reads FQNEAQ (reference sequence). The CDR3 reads CASSRGGGPGTAFF. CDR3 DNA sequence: TGTGCCAGCAGCCGGGGAGGGGGGCCCGGCACAGCTTTCTTT.

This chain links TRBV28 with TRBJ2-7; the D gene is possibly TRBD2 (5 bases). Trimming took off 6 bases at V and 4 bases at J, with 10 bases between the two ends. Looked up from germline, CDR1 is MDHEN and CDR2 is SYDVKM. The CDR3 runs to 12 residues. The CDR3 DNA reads TGTGCCAGCAGGGCCAGGACTTACGAGCAGTACTTC. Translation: CASRARTYEQYF.

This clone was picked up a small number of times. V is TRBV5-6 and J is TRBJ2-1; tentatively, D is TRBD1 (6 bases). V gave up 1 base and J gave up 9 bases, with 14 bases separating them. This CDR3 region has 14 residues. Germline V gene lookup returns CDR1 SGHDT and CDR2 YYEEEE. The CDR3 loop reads CASSLFTGLGEQFF. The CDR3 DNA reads TGTGCCAGCAGCTTGTTTACAGGGTTGGGTGAGCAGTTCTTC.

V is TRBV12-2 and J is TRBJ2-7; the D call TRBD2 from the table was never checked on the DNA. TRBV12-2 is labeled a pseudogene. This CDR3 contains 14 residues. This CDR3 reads CASRALGPPYEQYF. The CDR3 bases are TGTGCAAGTCGCGCACTAGGGCCACCCTACGAGCAGTACTTC.

DNA for the CDR3: TGTGCCAGCATGTGGCAGGGGTATTCGAATGAGCAGTTCTTC. Protein sequence: CASMWQGYSNEQFF. The chain carries TRBV6-1 and TRBJ2-1; weak D call: TRBD1 (6 bases). Germline assignment: CDR1 MNHNS and CDR2 SASEGT. The CDR3 runs 14 residues. The V end lost 7 bases, the J end lost 7 bases, and 17 bases lay between the germline ends.

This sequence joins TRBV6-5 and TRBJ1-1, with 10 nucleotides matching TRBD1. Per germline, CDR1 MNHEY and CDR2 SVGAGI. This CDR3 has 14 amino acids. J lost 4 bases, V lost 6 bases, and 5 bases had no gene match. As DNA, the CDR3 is TGTGCCAGCAGCTCCGGACAGGGGGTCACTGAAGCTTTCTTT. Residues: CASSSGQGVTEAFF.

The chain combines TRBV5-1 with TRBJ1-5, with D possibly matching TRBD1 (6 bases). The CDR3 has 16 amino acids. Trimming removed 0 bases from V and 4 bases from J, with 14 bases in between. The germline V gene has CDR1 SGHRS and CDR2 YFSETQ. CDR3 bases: TGCGCCAGCAGCTTGGCCCCGAGGGGGAAAAATCAGCCCCAGCATTTT. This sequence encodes CASSLAPRGKNQPQHF.

The CDR3 spells CSVLGHSYEQYF. As DNA, the CDR3 is TGCAGCGTCCTCGGACACAGCTACGAGCAGTACTTC. This rearrangement joins TRBV29-1 to TRBJ2-7, with D maybe TRBD1 (5 bases). V was trimmed by 6 bases and J by 3 bases, leaving 12 bases between them. The V gene's germline CDR1 is SQVTM and CDR2 ANQGSEA. The CDR3 is 12 residues long.

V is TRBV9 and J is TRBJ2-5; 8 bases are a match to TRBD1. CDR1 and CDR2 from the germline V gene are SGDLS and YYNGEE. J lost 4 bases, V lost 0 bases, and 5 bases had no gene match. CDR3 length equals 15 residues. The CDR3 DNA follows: TGTGCCAGCAGCGTAGCCCCACAGGGGGGAGAGACCCAGTACTTC. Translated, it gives CASSVAPQGGETQYF.

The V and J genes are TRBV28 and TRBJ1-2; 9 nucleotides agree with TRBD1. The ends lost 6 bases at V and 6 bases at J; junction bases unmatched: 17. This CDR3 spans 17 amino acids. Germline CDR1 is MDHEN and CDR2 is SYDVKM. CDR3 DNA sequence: TGTGCCAGCAGAACACGTCGCCCGGGACAGGGAACCCATGGCTACACCTTC. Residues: CASRTRRPGQGTHGYTF.

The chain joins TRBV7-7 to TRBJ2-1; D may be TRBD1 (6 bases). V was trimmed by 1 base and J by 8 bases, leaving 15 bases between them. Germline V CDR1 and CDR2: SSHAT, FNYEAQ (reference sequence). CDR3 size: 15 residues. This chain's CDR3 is CASSLGNRDGHEQFF. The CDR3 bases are TGTGCCAGCAGCTTAGGAAACAGGGACGGCCATGAGCAGTTCTTC.

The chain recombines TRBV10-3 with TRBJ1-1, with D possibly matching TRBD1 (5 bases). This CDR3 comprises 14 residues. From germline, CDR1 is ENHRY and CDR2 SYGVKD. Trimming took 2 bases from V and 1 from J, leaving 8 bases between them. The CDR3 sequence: CAISEPGQNTEAFF. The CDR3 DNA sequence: TGTGCCATCAGTGAGCCAGGACAGAACACTGAAGCTTTCTTT.

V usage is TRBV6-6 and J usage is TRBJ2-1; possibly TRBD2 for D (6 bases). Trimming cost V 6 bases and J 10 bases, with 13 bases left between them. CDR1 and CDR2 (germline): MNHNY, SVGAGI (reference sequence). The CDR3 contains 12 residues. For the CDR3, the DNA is TGTGCCAGCAGCCCGACTAGTGGAGAGCAGTTCTTC. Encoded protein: CASSPTSGEQFF.

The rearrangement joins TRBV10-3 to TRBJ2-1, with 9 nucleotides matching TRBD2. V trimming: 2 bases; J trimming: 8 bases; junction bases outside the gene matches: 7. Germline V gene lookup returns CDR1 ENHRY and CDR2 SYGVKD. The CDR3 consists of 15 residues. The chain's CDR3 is CAISERGGRGDEQFF. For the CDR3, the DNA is TGTGCCATCAGTGAGCGTGGCGGGAGGGGGGATGAGCAGTTCTTC.

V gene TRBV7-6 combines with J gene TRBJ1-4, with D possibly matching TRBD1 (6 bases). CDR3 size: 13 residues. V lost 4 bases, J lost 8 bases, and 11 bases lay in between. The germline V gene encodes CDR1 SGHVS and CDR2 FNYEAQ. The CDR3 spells CASSSGGREKLFF. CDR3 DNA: TGTGCCAGCAGCTCCGGGGGGCGGGAAAAACTGTTTTTT.

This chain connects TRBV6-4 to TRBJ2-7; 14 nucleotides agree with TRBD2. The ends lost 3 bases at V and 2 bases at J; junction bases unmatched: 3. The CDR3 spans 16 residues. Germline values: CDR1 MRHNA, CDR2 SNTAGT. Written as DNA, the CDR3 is TGTGCCAGCAGTGAAGGACTAGCGGGAGGAACCTACGAGCAGTACTTC. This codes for CASSEGLAGGTYEQYF.

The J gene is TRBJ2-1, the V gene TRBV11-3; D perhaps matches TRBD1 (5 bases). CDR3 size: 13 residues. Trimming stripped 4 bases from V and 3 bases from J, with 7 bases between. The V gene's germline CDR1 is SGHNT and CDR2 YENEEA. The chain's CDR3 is CASSSTGYNEQFF. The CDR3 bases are TGTGCCAGCAGCTCCACAGGCTACAATGAGCAGTTCTTC.

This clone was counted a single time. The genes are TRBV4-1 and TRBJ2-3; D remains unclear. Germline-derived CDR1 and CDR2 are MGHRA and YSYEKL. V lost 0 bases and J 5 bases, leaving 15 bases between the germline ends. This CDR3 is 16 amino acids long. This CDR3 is CASSQERTGPRDTQYF. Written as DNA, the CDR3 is TGCGCCAGCAGCCAAGAAAGAACCGGTCCCCGAGATACGCAGTATTTT.

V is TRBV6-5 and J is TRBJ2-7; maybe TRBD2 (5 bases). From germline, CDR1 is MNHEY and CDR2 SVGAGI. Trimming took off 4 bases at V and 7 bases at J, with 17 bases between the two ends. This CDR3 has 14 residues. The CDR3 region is CASSLPGTDTEQYF. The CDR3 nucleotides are TGTGCCAGCAGTTTACCGGGAACCGACACAGAGCAGTACTTC.

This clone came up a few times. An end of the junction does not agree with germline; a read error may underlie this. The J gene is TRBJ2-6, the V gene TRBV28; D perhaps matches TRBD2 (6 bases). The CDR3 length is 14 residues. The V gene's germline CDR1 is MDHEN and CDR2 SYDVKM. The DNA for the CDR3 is TGTGCCAGCAGTGCCCATGGAGGGGCCAACGGCCTGACTTTC. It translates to CASSAHGGANGLTF.

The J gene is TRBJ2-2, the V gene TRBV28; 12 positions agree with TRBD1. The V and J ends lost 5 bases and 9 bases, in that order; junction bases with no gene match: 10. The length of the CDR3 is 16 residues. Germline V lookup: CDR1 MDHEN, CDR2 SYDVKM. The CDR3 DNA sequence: TGTGCCAGCAGTCTAAATCCGGGACAGGGGGCTAGGGAGCTGTTTTTT. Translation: CASSLNPGQGARELFF.